Below are 4 T cell receptor beta chains sequenced from a single sample in a study of beta chain features in type 1 diabetes. Expressed TCRB transcripts were sequenced after all isolated RNA was converted to cDNA. Generated by immunoSEQ multiplex PCR, the TCRdb table keeps only in-frame clones and is missing some. This table has more than 300,000 clones, roughly 8% appearing once. The sample comprised central memory CD4+ T cells from blood. The source of these receptors is a woman under 30 in good health.

This clone appeared many times. The chain links TRBV10-2 to TRBJ2-7, with TRBD2 matching 10 bases. Trimming at V came to 5 bases and at J to 3 bases, leaving 4 bases not matched to a gene. Germline CDR1 WSHSY, CDR2 SAAADI. This CDR3 has 14 amino acids. The CDR3 sequence is CASSPSGGVYEQYF. The CDR3 bases are TGCGCCAGCAGTCCCAGCGGGGGGGTCTACGAGCAGTACTTC.

This chain links TRBV6-6 with TRBJ2-1; TRBD1 might be the D (5 bases). Germline CDR1 MNHNY, CDR2 SVGAGI (reference sequence). Trimming cost V 6 bases and J 4 bases, with 10 bases left between them. The length of the CDR3 is 13 residues. CDR3 nucleotides: TGTGCCAGCAGCACCGACAGTTACAATGAGCAGTTCTTC. Protein product: CASSTDSYNEQFF.

The CDR3 DNA reads as TGTGCCAGCAGTTTACCGGGACTCCTGAACACCGGGGAGCTGTTTTTT. Residues: CASSLPGLLNTGELFF. This chain joins TRBV28 and TRBJ2-2; the D gene is possibly TRBD2 (6 bases). Deletions cut 2 bases from V and 1 base from J, with 11 bases between. The germline V gene encodes CDR1 MDHEN and CDR2 SYDVKM. This CDR3 region has 16 residues.

This clone was detected a few times. The junction departs from germline at one end; a sequencing error may be responsible. For the CDR3, the DNA is TGTGCCTGCAGCCCCTCGGGGGGGGCTGGGGCCAACGTCCTGACTTTC. Amino acid sequence: CACSPSGGAGANVLTF. The chain links TRBV7-6 to TRBJ2-6, with 8 bases that match TRBD2. The CDR3 is 16 residues long. From germline, CDR1 is SGHVS and CDR2 FNYEAQ.